This passage covers 23 T cell receptor beta chains from one sample sequenced in a study of Ad26.COV2.S vaccination and SARS-CoV-2 variants. The treatment is: some 20 received Ad26.COV2.S at low or high dose, single or two shots; roughly five received placebo; per-sample allocation not given. Sampling was done on day 63 after the first vaccine or placebo injection. Profiling relied on immunoSEQ multiplex PCR, and the TCRdb table lists in-frame clones only, not all of them. In the table there are 500,000 or so clones, approximately 88% of which are singletons. Source: peripheral blood, taken in a trial of Ad26.COV2.S vaccine versus placebo. The receptors derive from a person aged 18-65 years who received the Ad26.COV2.S COVID-19 vaccine or a placebo.

This sequence joins TRBV6-1 and TRBJ1-5, with D possibly matching TRBD1 (5 bases). CDR1 is MNHNS, CDR2 SASEGT, per germline. This CDR3 is built from 15 residues. The V end was cut by 2 bases, the J end by 10 bases, with 18 bases between. The chain's CDR3 is CASSERGSGYDPQHF. As DNA, the CDR3 is TGTGCCAGCAGTGAACGGGGCAGTGGGTATGATCCCCAGCATTTT.

The V gene is TRBV6-2 or TRBV6-3, the J gene TRBJ2-1, with D possibly matching TRBD2 (6 bases). Trimming stripped 5 bases from V and 9 bases from J, with 17 bases between. CDR1 and CDR2 from the germline V gene are MNHEY and SVGEGT. The CDR3 covers 14 residues. CDR3 coding DNA: TGTGCCAGCAGTCGGCGGCTAGCGATCGTTGAGCAGTTCTTC. It codes for CASSRRLAIVEQFF.

CDR3 sequence (DNA): TGCGCCAGCAGCTTGGGGAAGCCCAACGCTGAAGCTTTCTTT. This sequence encodes CASSLGKPNAEAFF. This chain connects TRBV5-1 to TRBJ1-1, with no clear D. Trimming left V 0 bases short and J 6 bases short, with 12 bases between. The CDR3 has 14 amino acids. Per germline, CDR1 SGHRS and CDR2 YFSETQ.

The chain combines TRBV7-2 with TRBJ1-1; D ambiguous. Germline-derived CDR1 and CDR2 are SGHTA and FQGNSA. The CDR3 consists of 13 residues. V dropped 2 bases and J dropped 1 base, with 5 bases sitting between them. In DNA form, the CDR3 reads TGTGCCAGCAGCTTAAGCAGGAACACTGAAGCTTTCTTT. Protein: CASSLSRNTEAFF.

The chain joins TRBV5-1 to TRBJ2-7; D uncertain. V was trimmed by 4 bases and J by 0 bases, leaving 11 bases between them. The CDR3 extends over 14 amino acids. Per germline, CDR1 SGHRS and CDR2 YFSETQ. This CDR3 is CASSPPSSSYEQYF. CDR3 in DNA: TGCGCCAGCAGCCCCCCCTCGAGCTCCTACGAGCAGTACTTC.

J is TRBJ2-7 and V is TRBV9, with 9 bases fitting TRBD1. CDR1 is SGDLS, CDR2 YYNGEE, per germline. This CDR3 spans 15 amino acids. V gave up 4 bases and J gave up 5 bases; unmatched junction bases: 10. CDR3 nucleotide sequence: TGTGCCAGCAGCCCCTACAGGGGGCTTCTTGACGAGCAGTACTTC. It translates to CASSPYRGLLDEQYF.

This chain uses TRBV9 with TRBJ2-5, with 8 bases matching TRBD2. Germline CDR1 is SGDLS and CDR2 is YYNGEE. V shed 7 bases and J 3 bases; nucleotides not matched to a gene: 14. The CDR3 is made up of 16 amino acids. CDR3 loop: CASSKRGSNPEETQYF. The CDR3, as DNA: TGTGCCAGCTCCAAGCGGGGGTCAAACCCTGAAGAGACCCAGTACTTC.

This chain uses TRBV5-6 with TRBJ2-2, with D unresolved. The germline V and J ends were trimmed by 4 bases and 9 bases, with 13 bases remaining between them. CDR3 length: 13 amino acids. Germline V gene sequence: CDR1 SGHDT, CDR2 YYEEEE. The CDR3 DNA sequence: TGTGCCAGCAGCGGGGTGGGGTTTCGGGAGCTGTTTTTT. Protein sequence: CASSGVGFRELFF.

V is TRBV5-4 and J is TRBJ2-3; 14 nucleotides agree with TRBD2. J was trimmed by 4 bases and V by 4 bases; bases with no gene match: 14. Germline CDR1 SGHNT, CDR2 YYREEE (reference sequence). This CDR3 is 19 amino acids long. CDR3 nucleotides: TGTGCCAGCAGCGCTGAGCAGGGACTAGCGGGAGCCCTGCCAGATACGCAGTATTTT. Translated, it gives CASSAEQGLAGALPDTQYF.

The chain has TRBV5-1 and TRBJ2-2; maybe TRBD2 (5 bases). This CDR3 is 15 amino acids long. The ends were cut back, 6 bases at V and 7 bases at J, with 19 bases in the middle. Germline V gene lookup returns CDR1 SGHRS and CDR2 YFSETQ. This CDR3 is CASTELGLTNGELFF. As DNA, the CDR3 is TGCGCCAGCACTGAACTTGGACTCACAAACGGGGAGCTGTTTTTT.

This sequence joins TRBV2 and TRBJ1-4; the D is unclear. Trimming took 2 bases from V and 2 from J, leaving 12 bases between them. Germline CDR1 reads SNHLY; CDR2 reads FYNNEI. This CDR3 comprises 16 residues. The CDR3 DNA is TGTGCCAGCAGTGAACCGGTTAAAGGGACTAATGAAAAACTGTTTTTT. The encoded protein is CASSEPVKGTNEKLFF.

This chain links TRBV7-6 with TRBJ2-1, with 9 bases aligning to TRBD2. The CDR3 sequence is 15 residues long. Germline trimming cut 5 bases from V and 7 bases from J; bases unmatched to any gene: 9. The germline V gene encodes CDR1 SGHVS and CDR2 FNYEAQ. The CDR3 is CASSPAAGGGNEQFF. The CDR3 DNA follows: TGTGCCAGCAGCCCGGCGGCGGGAGGGGGGAATGAGCAGTTCTTC. The whole variable domain, remainder taken from reference TRBV7-6 and TRBJ2-1, is GAGVSQSPRYKVTKRGQDVALRCDPISGHVSLYWYRQALGQGPEFLTYFNYEAQQDKSGLPNDRFSAERPEGSISTLTIQRTEQRDSAMYRCASSPAAGGGNEQFFGPGTRLTVL.

The rearrangement links TRBV24-1 to TRBJ2-2; 9 bases are shared with TRBD1. The CDR3 has 16 residues. V dropped 6 bases and J dropped 4; count of bases not matched to a gene: 8. Germline V lookup: CDR1 KGHDR, CDR2 SFDVKD. In nucleotides, the CDR3 is TGTGCCACCAGTAAATCCGGGACAGGGACCACCGGGGAGCTGTTTTTT. It translates to CATSKSGTGTTGELFF.

V gene TRBV28 combines with J gene TRBJ1-5; a possible D gene is TRBD1 (5 bases). Between the trimmed V and J ends, which lost 10 bases and 7 bases, there was a span of 14 bases. Germline V lookup: CDR1 MDHEN, CDR2 SYDVKM. CDR3 length equals 12 residues. CDR3 in DNA: TGTGCCACAGAGAGGACACCCCAGCCCCAGCATTTT. It is translated as CATERTPQPQHF.

The genes are TRBV6-5 and TRBJ2-7; 7 nucleotides agree with TRBD1. Losses at the gene ends were 8 bases for V and 0 bases for J; bases not matched to a gene: 7. In germline, CDR1 is MNHEY, CDR2 SVGAGI. The CDR3 contains 14 residues. The CDR3 reads CASHPRGSSYEQYF. CDR3 nucleotide sequence: TGTGCCAGCCACCCCAGGGGGAGCTCCTACGAGCAGTACTTC.

The V and J genes are TRBV28 and TRBJ1-4; no clear D gene. The CDR3 length is 15 residues. CDR1 MDHEN and CDR2 SYDVKM come from the germline V gene. Trimming removed 6 bases at V and 3 bases at J, with 14 bases between. The CDR3 DNA reads TGTGCCAGCAGGGATTACAGCGCACCTAATGAAAAACTGTTTTTT. It specifies CASRDYSAPNEKLFF.

Only a few counts were recorded for this clone. The chain has TRBV7-3 and TRBJ1-5; D might be TRBD1 (5 bases). V was clipped by 6 bases and J by 2 bases, with 8 bases between them. The CDR3 has 13 amino acids. Germline V gene lookup returns CDR1 SGHTA and CDR2 FQGTGA. The CDR3 spells CASRGDCNQPQHF. CDR3 sequence (DNA): TGTGCCAGCAGGGGGGATTGCAATCAGCCCCAGCATTTT.

The J gene is TRBJ1-1, the V gene TRBV30; D may be TRBD1 (6 bases). With 3 bases removed from V and 6 bases from J, the gap between germline ends came to 11 bases. This CDR3 contains 12 residues. The germline CDR1 and CDR2 sequences are GTSNPN and SVGIG (reference sequence). CDR3 nucleotide sequence: TGTGCCTGGAGCCTTGGACAGTCTGAAGCTTTCTTT. This codes for CAWSLGQSEAFF.

The chain has TRBV7-9 and TRBJ1-5; D remains ambiguous. CDR1 SEHNR and CDR2 FQNEAQ come from the germline V gene (reference sequence). This CDR3 comprises 13 residues. Trimming stripped 5 bases from V and 0 bases from J, with 5 bases between. The CDR3 sequence: CASSSISNQPQHF. The DNA for the CDR3 is TGTGCCAGCAGCAGCATTAGCAATCAGCCCCAGCATTTT.

The rearrangement joins TRBV5-4 to TRBJ1-2; D gene unclear. V was shortened by 2 bases and J by 4 bases, with 6 bases between the two germline ends. Germline CDR1 reads SGHNT; CDR2 reads YYREEE (reference sequence). This CDR3 comprises 12 residues. The CDR3 is CASSFDGYGYTF. The DNA for the CDR3 is TGTGCCAGCAGCTTCGATGGCTATGGCTACACCTTC.

CDR3 DNA sequence: TGTGCCAGCAGTGAAAACTTACCCCCGGTTAGCAATCAGCCCCAGCATTTT. This gives the protein CASSENLPPVSNQPQHF. This sequence joins TRBV6-1 and TRBJ1-5; D unresolved. CDR3 length: 17 residues. V gave up 2 bases and J gave up 0 bases, with 14 bases separating them. Germline V lookup: CDR1 MNHNS, CDR2 SASEGT.

The J gene is TRBJ2-1, the V gene TRBV12-3 or TRBV12-4, with no clear D. Trimming left V 6 bases short and J 4 bases short, with 10 bases between. This CDR3 has 13 amino acids. The CDR3 reads CASSRTEYNEQFF. In DNA form, the CDR3 reads TGTGCCAGCAGCCGAACAGAGTACAATGAGCAGTTCTTC.

The gene calls are TRBV5-1 and TRBJ2-2; TRBD2 is a possible D gene (5 bases). Trimming pared 4 bases from V and 1 base from J, leaving 11 bases between. The germline V gene encodes CDR1 SGHRS and CDR2 YFSETQ. The CDR3 runs 15 residues. CDR3 in amino acids: CASSLEGRNTGELFF. DNA of the CDR3: TGCGCCAGCAGCCTCGAGGGTAGGAACACCGGGGAGCTGTTTTTT.